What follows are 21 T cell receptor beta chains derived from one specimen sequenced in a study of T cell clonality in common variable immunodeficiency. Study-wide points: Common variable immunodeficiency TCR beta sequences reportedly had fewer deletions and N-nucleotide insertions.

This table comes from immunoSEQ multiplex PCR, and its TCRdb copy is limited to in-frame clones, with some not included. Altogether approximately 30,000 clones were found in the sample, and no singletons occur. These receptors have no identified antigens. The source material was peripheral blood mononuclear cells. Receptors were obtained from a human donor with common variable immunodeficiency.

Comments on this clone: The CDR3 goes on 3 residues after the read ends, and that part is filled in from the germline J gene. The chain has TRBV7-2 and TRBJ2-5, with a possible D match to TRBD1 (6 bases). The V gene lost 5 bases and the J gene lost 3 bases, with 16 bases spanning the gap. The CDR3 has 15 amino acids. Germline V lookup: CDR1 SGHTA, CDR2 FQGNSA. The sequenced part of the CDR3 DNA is TGTGCCAGCAGCGTATCCGGGACAAAAAAAGAGACC. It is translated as CASSVSGTKKET. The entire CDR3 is CASSVSGTKKETQYF.

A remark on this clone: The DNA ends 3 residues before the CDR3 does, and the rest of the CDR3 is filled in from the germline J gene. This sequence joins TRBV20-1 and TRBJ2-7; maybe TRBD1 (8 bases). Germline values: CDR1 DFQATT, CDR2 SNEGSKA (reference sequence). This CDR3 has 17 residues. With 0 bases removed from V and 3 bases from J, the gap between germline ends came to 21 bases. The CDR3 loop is CSARDPAGGSGVYEQYF. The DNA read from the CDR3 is TGCAGTGCTAGAGACCCCGCAGGGGGCAGCGGGGTCTACGAG.

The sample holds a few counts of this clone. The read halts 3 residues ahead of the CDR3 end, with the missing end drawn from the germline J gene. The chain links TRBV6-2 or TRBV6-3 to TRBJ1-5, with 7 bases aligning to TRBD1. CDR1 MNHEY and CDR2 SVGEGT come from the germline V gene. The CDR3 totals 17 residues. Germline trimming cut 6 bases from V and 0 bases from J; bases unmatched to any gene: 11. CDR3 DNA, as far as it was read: TGTGCCAGCAGAAAAGCAGGGGGAGTGTATAGCAATCAGCCC. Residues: CASRKAGGVYSNQP. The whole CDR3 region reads CASRKAGGVYSNQPQHF.

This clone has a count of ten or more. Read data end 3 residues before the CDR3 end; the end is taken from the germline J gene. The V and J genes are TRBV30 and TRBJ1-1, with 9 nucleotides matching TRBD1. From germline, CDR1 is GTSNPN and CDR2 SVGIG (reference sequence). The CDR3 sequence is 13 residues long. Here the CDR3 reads CAWEDRGLSTAFF. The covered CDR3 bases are TGTGCCTGGGAGGACAGGGGCTTATCTACG.

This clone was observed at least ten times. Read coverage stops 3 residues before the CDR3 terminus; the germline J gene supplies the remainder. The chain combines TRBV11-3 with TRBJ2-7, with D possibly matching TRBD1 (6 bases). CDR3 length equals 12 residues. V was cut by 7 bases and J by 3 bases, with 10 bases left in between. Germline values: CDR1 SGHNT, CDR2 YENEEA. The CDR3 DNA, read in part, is TGTGCCAGCAAAACAGGGTACTACGAG. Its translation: CASKTGYYE. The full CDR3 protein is CASKTGYYEQYF.

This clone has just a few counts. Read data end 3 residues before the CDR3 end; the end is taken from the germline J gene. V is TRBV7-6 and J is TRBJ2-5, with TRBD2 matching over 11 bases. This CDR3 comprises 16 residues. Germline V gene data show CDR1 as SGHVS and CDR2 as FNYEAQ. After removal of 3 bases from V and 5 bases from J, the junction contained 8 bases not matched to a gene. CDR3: CASSLKIAGGPETQYF. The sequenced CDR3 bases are TGTGCCAGCAGCTTGAAAATAGCGGGAGGGCCTGAGACC.

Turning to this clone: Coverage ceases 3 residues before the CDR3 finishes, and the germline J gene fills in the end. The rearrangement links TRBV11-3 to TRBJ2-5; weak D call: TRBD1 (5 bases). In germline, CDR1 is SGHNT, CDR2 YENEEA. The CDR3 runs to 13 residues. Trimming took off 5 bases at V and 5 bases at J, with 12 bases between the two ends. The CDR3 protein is CASSPDTPETQYF. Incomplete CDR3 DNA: TGTGCCAGCAGCCCGGACACTCCCGAGACC.

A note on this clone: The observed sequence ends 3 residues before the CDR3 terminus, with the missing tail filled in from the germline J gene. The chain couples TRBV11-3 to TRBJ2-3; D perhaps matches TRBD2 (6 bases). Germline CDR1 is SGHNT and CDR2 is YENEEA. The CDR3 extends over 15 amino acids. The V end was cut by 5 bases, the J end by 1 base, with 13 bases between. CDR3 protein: CASSRDSKGTDTQYF. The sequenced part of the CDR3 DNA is TGTGCCAGCAGCCGGGACTCGAAAGGCACAGATACG.

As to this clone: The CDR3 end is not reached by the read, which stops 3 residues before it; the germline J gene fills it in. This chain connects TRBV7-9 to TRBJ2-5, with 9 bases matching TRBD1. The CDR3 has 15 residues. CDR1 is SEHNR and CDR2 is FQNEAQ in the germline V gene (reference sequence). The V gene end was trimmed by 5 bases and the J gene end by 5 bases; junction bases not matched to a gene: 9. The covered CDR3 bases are TGTGCCAGCAGCCCAAACAGGGGGCGCGGGGAGACC. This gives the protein CASSPNRGRGET. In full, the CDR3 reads CASSPNRGRGETQYF. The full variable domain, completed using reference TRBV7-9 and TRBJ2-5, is DTGVSQNPRHKITKRGQNVTFRCDPISEHNRLYWYRQTLGQGPEFLTYFQNEAQLEKSRLLSDRFSAERPKGSFSTLEIQRTEQGDSAMYLCASSPNRGRGETQYFGPGTRLLVL.

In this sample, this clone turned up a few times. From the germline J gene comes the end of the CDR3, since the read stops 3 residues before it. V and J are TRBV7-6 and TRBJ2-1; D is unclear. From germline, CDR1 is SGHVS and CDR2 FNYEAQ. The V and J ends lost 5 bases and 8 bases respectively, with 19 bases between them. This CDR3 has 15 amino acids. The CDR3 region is CASSLRDIRTYEQFF. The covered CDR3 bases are TGTGCCAGCAGCCTCCGAGACATACGTACGTATGAG.

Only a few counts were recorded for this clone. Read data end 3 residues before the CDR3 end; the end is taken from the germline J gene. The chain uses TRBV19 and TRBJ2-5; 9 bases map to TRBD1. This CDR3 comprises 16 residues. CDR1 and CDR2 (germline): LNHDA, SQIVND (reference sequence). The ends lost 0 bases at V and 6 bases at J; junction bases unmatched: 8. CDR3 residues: CASSIDRQGGNKTQYF. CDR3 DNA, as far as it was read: TGTGCCAGTAGTATAGACAGACAGGGGGGCAATAAGACC.

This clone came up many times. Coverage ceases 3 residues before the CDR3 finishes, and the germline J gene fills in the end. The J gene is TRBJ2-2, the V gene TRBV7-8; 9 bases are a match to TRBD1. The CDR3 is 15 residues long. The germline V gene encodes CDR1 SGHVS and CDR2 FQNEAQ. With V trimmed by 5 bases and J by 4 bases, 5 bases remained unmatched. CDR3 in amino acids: CASSPDRGGTGELFF. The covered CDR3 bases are TGTGCCAGCAGCCCAGACAGGGGGGGCACCGGGGAG. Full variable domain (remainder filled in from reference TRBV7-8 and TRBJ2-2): GAGVSQSPRYKVAKRGQDVALRCDPISGHVSLFWYQQALGQGPEFLTYFQNEAQLDKSGLPSDRFFAERPEGSVSTLKIQRTQQEDSAVYLCASSPDRGGTGELFFGEGSRLTVL.

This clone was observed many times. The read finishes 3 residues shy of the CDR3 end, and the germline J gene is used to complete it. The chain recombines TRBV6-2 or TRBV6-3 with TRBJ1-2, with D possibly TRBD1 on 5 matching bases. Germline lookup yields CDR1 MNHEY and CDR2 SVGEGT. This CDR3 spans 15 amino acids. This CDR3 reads CASSYGVQGAGGYTF. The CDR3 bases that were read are TGTGCCAGCAGTTACGGAGTTCAAGGGGCCGGCGGC.

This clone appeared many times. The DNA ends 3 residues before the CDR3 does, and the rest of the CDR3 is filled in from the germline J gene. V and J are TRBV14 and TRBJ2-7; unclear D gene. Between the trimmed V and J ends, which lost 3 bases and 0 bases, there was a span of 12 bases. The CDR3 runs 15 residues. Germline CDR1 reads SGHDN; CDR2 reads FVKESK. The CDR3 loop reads CASSHYDLGSYEQYF. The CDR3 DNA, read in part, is TGTGCCAGCAGCCACTACGATCTAGGCTCCTACGAG.

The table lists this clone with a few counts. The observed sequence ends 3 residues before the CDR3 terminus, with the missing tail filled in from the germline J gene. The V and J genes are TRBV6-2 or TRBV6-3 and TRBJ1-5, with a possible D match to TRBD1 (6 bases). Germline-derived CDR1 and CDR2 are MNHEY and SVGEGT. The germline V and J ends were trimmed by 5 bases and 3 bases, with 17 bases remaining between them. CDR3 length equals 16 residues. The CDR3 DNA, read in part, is TGTGCCAGCAGTCAGGGTCAGGGGAGGTACAATCAGCCC. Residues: CASSQGQGRYNQP. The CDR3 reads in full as CASSQGQGRYNQPQHF.

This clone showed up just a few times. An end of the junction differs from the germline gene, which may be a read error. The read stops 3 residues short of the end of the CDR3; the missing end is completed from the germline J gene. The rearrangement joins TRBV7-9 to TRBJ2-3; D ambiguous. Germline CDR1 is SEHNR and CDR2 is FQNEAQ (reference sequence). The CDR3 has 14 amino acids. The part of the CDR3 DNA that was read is TGTTCCAGCAGCCCCCCCGGGAGCACAGATACG. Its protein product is CSSSPPGSTDT. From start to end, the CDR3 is CSSSPPGSTDTQYF.

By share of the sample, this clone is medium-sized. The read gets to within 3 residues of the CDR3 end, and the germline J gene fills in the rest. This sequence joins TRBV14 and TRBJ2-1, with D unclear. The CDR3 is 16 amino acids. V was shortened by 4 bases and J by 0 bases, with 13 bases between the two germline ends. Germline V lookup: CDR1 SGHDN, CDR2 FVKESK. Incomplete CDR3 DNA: TGTGCCAGCAGCCCCAGTAACAGTTTCTCCTACAATGAG. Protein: CASSPSNSFSYNE. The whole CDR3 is CASSPSNSFSYNEQFF.

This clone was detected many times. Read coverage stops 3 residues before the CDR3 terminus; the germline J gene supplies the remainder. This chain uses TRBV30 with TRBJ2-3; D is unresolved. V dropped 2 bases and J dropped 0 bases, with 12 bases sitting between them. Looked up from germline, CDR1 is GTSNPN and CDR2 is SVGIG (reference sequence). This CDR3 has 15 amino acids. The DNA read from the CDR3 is TGTGCCTGGAGTTCTAACAGCCTTAGCACAGATACG. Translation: CAWSSNSLSTDT. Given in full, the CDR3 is CAWSSNSLSTDTQYF.

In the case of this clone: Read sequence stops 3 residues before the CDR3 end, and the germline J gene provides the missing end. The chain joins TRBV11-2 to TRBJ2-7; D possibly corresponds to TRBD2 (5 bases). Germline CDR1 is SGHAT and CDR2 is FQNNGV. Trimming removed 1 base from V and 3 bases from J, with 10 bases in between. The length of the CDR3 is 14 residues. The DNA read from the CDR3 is TGTGCCAGCAGCTTAGCCGGGGATTACTACGAG. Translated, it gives CASSLAGDYYE. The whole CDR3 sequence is CASSLAGDYYEQYF. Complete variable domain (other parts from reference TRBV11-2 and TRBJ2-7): EAGVAQSPRYKIIEKRQSVAFWCNPISGHATLYWYQQILGQGPKLLIQFQNNGVVDDSQLPKDRFSAERLKGVDSTLKIQPAKLEDSAVYLCASSLAGDYYEQYFGPGTRLTVT.

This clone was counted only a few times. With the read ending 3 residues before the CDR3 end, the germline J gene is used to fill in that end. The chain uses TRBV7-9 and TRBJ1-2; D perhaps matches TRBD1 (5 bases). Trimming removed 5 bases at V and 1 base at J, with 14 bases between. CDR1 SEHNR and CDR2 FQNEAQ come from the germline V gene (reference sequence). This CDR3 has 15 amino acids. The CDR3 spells CASSRAGINNYGYTF. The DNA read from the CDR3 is TGTGCCAGCAGCCGGGCAGGGATCAATAACTATGGC.

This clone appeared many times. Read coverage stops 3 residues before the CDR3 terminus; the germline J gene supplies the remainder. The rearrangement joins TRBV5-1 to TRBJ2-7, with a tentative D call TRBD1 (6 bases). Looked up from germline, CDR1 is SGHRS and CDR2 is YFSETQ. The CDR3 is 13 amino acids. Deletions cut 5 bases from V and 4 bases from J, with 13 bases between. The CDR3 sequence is CASRGALVYEQYF. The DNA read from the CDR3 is TGCGCCAGCAGGGGGGCCTTAGTTTACGAG. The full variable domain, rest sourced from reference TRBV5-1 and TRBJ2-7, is KAGVTQTPRYLIKTRGQQVTLSCSPISGHRSVSWYQQTPGQGLQFLFEYFSETQRNKGNFPGRFSGRQFSNSRSEMNVSTLELGDSALYLCASRGALVYEQYFGPGTRLTVT.